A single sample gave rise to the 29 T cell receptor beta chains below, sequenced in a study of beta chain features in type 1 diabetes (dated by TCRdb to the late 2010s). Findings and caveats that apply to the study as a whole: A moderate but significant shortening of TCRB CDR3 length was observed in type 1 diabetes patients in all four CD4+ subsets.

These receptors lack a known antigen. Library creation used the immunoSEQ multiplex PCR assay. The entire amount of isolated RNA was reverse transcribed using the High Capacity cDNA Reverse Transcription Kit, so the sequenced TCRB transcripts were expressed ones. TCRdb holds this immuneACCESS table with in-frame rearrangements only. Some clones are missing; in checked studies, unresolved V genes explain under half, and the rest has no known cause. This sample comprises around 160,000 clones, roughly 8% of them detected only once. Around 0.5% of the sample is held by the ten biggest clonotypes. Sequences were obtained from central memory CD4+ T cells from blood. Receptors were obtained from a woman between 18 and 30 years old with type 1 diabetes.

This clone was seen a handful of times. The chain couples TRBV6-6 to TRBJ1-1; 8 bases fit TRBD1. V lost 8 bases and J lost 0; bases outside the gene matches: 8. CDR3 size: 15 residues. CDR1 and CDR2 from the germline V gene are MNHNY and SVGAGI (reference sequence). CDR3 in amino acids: CASRTGTGVNTEAFF. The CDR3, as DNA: TGTGCCAGCCGCACCGGGACAGGAGTGAACACTGAAGCTTTCTTT.

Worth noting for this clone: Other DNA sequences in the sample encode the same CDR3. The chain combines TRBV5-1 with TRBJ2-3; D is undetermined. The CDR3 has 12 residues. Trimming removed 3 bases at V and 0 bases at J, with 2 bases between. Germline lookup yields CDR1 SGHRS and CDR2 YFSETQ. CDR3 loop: CASSSSTDTQYF. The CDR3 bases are TGCGCCAGCAGCTCGAGCACAGATACGCAGTATTTT.

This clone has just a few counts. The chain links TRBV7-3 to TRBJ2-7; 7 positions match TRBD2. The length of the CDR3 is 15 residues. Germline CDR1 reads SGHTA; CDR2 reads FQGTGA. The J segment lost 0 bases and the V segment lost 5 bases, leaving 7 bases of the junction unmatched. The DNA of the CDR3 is TGTGCCAGCAGCACTAATAGCGGGCACTCCTACGAGCAGTACTTC. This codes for CASSTNSGHSYEQYF.

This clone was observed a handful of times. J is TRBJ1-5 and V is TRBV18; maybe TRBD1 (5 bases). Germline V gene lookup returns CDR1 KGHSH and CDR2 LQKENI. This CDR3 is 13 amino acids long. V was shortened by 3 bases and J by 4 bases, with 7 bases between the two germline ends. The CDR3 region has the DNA TGTGCCAGCTCACCCGCAGGGAATCAGCCCCAGCATTTT. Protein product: CASSPAGNQPQHF. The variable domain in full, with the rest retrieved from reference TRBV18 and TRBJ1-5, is NAGVMQNPRHLVRRRGQEARLRCSPMKGHSHVYWYRQLPEEGLKFMVYLQKENIIDESGMPKERFSAEFPKEGPSILRIQQVVRGDSAAYFCASSPAGNQPQHFGDGTRLSIL.

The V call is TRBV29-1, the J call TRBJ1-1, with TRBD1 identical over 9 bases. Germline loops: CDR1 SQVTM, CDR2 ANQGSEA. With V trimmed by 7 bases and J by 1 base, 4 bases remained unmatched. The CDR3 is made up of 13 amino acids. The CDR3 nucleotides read TGCAGCGCTAAGGGACAGGGGAACACTGAAGCTTTCTTT. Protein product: CSAKGQGNTEAFF.

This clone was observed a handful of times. The CDR3 nucleotides are TGTGCCAGCAGTTCCGCCGGGACAGAAGATTATGGCTACACCTTC. It specifies CASSSAGTEDYGYTF. This sequence joins TRBV28 and TRBJ1-2, with TRBD1 matching 7 bases. The CDR3 contains 15 residues. Germline CDR1 is MDHEN and CDR2 is SYDVKM. Trimming cost V 4 bases and J 5 bases; bases outside gene matches: 10.

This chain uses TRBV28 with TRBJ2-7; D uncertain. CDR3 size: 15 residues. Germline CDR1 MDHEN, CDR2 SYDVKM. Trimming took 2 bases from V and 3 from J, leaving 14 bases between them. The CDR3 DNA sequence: TGTGCCAGCAGTTTAGGTGCTGCCGGCGGCTACGAGCAGTACTTC. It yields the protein CASSLGAAGGYEQYF. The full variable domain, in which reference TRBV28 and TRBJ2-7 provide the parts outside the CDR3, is DVKVTQSSRYLVKRTGEKVFLECVQDMDHENMFWYRQDPGLGLRLIYFSYDVKMKEKGDIPEGYSVSREKKERFSLILESASTNQTSMYLCASSLGAAGGYEQYFGPGTRLTVT.

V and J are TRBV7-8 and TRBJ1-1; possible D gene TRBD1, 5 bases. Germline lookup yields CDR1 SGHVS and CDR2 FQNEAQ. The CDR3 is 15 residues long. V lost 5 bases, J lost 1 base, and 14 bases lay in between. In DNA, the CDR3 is TGTGCCAGCAGCCGAAGTGGCGGGGCGAACACTGAAGCTTTCTTT. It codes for CASSRSGGANTEAFF.

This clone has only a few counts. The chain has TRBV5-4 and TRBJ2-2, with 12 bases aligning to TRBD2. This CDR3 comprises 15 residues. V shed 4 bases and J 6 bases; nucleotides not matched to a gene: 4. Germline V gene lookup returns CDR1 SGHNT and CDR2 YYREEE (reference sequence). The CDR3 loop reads CASSRLAGVPGELFF. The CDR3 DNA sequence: TGTGCCAGCAGCCGACTAGCGGGAGTGCCCGGGGAGCTGTTTTTT.

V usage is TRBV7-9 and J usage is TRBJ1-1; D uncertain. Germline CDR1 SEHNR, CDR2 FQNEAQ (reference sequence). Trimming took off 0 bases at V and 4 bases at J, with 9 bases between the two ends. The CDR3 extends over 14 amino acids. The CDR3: CASSLARTFTEAFF. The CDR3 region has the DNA TGTGCCAGCAGCTTAGCCAGAACCTTCACTGAAGCTTTCTTT.

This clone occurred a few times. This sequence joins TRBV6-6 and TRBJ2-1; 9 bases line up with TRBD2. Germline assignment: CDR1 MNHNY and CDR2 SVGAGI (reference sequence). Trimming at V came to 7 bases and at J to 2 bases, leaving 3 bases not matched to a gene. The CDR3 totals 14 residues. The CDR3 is CASILAGTYNEQFF. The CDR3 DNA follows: TGTGCCAGCATACTAGCGGGTACCTACAATGAGCAGTTCTTC.

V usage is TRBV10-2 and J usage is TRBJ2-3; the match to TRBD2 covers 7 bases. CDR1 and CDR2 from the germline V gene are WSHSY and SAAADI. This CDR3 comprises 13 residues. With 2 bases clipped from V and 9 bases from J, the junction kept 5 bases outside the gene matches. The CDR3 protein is CASSEGGGGTQYF. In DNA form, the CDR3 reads TGCGCCAGCAGTGAGGGGGGGGGAGGAACGCAGTATTTT.

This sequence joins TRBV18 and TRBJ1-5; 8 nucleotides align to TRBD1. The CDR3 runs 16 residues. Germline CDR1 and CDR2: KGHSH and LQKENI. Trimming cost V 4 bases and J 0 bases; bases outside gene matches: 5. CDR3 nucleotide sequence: TGTGCCAGCTCACGGGGACAGGTTAATAGCAATCAGCCCCAGCATTTT. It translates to CASSRGQVNSNQPQHF.

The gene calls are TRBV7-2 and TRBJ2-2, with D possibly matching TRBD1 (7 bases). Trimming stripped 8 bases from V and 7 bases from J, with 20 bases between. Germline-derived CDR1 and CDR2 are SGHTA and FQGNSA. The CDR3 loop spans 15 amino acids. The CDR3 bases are TGTGCCAGCCGGTTCTCAGGGGGGCTTAACGGGGAGCTGTTTTTT. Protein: CASRFSGGLNGELFF.

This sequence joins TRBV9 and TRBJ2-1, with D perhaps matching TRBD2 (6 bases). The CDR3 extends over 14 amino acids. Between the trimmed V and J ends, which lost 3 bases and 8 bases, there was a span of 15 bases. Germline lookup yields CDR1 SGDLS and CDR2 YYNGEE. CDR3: CASSGTDYRYEQFF. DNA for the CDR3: TGTGCCAGCAGCGGAACGGACTATCGGTATGAGCAGTTCTTC. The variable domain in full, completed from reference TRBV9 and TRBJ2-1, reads DSGVTQTPKHLITATGQRVTLRCSPRSGDLSVYWYQQSLDQGLQFLIQYYNGEERAKGNILERFSAQQFPDLHSELNLSSLELGDSALYFCASSGTDYRYEQFFGPGTRLTVL.

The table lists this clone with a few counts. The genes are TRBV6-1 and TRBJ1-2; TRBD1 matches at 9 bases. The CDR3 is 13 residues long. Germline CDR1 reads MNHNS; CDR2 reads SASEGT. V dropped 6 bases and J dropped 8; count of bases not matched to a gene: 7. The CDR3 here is CASSADRGGGYTF. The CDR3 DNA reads TGTGCCAGCAGCGCCGACAGGGGGGGAGGCTACACCTTC.

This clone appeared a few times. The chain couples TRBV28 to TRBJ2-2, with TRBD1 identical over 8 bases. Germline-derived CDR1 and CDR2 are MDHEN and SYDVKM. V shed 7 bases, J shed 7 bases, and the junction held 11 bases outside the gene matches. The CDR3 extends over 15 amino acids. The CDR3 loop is CASTLALQGVGELFF. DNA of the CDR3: TGTGCCAGCACCCTGGCCCTACAGGGGGTCGGGGAGCTGTTTTTT. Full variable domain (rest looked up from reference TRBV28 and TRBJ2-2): DVKVTQSSRYLVKRTGEKVFLECVQDMDHENMFWYRQDPGLGLRLIYFSYDVKMKEKGDIPEGYSVSREKKERFSLILESASTNQTSMYLCASTLALQGVGELFFGEGSRLTVL.

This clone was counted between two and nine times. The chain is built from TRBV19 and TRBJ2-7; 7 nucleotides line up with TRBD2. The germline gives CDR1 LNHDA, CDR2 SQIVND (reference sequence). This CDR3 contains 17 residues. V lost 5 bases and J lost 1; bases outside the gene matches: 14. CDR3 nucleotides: TGTGCCAGTAGTGCGAGCCTCTTCCGGGAGGTATCCTACGAGCAGTACTTC. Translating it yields CASSASLFREVSYEQYF.

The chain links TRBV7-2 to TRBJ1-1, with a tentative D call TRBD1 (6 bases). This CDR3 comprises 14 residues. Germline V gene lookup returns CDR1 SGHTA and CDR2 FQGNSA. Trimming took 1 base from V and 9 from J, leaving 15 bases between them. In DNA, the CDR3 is TGTGCCAGCAGCTTAGTAGACGGGACAAGAAAAGCTTTCTTT. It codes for CASSLVDGTRKAFF. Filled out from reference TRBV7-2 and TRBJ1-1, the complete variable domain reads GAGVSQSPSNKVTEKGKDVELRCDPISGHTALYWYRQSLGQGLEFLIYFQGNSAPDKSGLPSDRFSAERTGGSVSTLTIQRTQQEDSAVYLCASSLVDGTRKAFFGQGTRLTVV.

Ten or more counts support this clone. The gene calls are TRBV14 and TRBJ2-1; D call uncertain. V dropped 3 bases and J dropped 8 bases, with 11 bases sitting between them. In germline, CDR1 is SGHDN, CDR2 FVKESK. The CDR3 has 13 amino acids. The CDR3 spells CASSHNSKYEQFF. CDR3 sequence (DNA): TGTGCCAGCAGCCACAATTCCAAATATGAGCAGTTCTTC.

The CDR3 DNA reads as TGTGCCAGCAGCTTCCTTAGCGGGGCCGAGCAGTTCTTC. Protein product: CASSFLSGAEQFF. V is TRBV11-2 and J is TRBJ2-1; 8 positions match TRBD2. CDR3 size: 13 residues. The V gene's germline CDR1 is SGHAT and CDR2 FQNNGV. The trim removed 3 bases at V and 10 bases at J, leaving 5 bases unmatched.

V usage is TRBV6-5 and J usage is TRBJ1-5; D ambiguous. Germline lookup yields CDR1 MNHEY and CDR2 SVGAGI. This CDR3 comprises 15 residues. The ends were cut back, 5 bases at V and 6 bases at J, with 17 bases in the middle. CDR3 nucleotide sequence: TGTGCCAGCAGTCCGGACGATTACGGAGGTCAGCCCCAGCATTTT. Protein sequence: CASSPDDYGGQPQHF.

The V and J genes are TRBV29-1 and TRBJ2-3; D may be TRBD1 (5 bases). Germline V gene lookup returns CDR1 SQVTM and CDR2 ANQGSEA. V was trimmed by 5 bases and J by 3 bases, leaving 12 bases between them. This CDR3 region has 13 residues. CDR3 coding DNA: TGCAGCGTTTCTAGGGGCCCGACAGATACGCAGTATTTT. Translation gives CSVSRGPTDTQYF.

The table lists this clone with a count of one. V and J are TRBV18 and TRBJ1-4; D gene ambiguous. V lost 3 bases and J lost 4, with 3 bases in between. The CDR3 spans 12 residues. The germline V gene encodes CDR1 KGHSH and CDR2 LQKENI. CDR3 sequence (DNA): TGTGCCAGCTCACCCCTTAATGAAAAACTGTTTTTT. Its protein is CASSPLNEKLFF.

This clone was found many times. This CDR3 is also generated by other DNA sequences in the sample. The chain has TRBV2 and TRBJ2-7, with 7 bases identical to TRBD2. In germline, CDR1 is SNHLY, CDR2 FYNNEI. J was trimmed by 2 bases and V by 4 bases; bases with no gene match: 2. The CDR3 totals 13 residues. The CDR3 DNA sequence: TGTGCCAGCAGTGTCGGGACTACCTACGAGCAGTACTTC. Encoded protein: CASSVGTTYEQYF.

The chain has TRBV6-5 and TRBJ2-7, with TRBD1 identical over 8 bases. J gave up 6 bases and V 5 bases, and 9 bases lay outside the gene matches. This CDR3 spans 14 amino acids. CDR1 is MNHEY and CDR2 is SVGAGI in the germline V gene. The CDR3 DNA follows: TGTGCCAGCAGTCACGGACAGGGAATCGGCGAGCAGTACTTC. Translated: CASSHGQGIGEQYF.

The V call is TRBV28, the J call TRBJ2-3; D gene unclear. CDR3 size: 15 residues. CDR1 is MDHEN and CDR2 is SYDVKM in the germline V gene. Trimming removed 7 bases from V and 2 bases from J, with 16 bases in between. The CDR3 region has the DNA TGTGCCAGCAATCTTTCGGGTCCGACCACAGATACGCAGTATTTT. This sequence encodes CASNLSGPTTDTQYF.

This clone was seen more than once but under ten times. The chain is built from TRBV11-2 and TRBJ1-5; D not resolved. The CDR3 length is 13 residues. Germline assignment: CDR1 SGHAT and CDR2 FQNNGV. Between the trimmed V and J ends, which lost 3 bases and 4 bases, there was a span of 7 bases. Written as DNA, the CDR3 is TGTGCCAGCAGCTTTGCCACAAATCAGCCCCAGCATTTT. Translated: CASSFATNQPQHF. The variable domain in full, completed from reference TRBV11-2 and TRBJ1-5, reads EAGVAQSPRYKIIEKRQSVAFWCNPISGHATLYWYQQILGQGPKLLIQFQNNGVVDDSQLPKDRFSAERLKGVDSTLKIQPAKLEDSAVYLCASSFATNQPQHFGDGTRLSIL.

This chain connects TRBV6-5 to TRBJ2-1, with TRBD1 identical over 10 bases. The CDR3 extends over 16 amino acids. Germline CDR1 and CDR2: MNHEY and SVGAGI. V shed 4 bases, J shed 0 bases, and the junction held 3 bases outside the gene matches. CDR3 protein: CASSWTGGRSYNEQFF. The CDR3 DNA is TGTGCCAGCAGTTGGACAGGGGGACGCTCCTACAATGAGCAGTTCTTC.